The T cell receptor (beta chain) under discussion was sequenced for a study of T cell responses to AZD1222 COVID-19 vaccine. Concerning this clone itself: Its antigen is as yet unknown.

The CDR3 extends over 12 amino acids. Germline V gene data show CDR1 as SQVTM and CDR2 as ANQGSEA. V was clipped by 7 bases and J by 1 base, with 10 bases between them. Overall study results and limits: Repertoires were obtained only post-peak T cell response. Baseline antibody screening turned up just a handful of seropositive AZD1222 recipients. The CD4 TCRs associated with vaccination extended across spike and predominated at 160-218 and 743-854. The reported proportion of spike-specific TCRs targeting unmutated variant regions was nearly half.

TCRdb keeps only in-frame clones here, not all; method: immunoSEQ multiplex PCR. The sample has some 160,000 clones; about 83% are singletons. This chain links TRBV29-1 with TRBJ1-1; no firm D call. This clonotype was sampled from an adult who received the AZD1222 COVID-19 vaccine. This specimen was peripheral blood, taken 28 days after the second AZD1222 dose. The CDR3 nucleotides read TGCAGCGCCAACGGGCGGAACACTGAAGCTTTCTTT. Residues: CSANGRNTEAFF.